These T cell receptor beta chains were read from a single sample in a study of T-cell memory formation after mild COVID-19. TCRdb passed the 5' RACE reads through MiXCR, listing each CDR3 protein once. The table has roughly 310,000 distinct CDR3 sequences, 15% to 20% seen once. Sequencing input: PBMCs or a T cell subset sorted from them (not recorded which). The receptors were sampled from a man aged 18-30 years who had mild COVID-19 (a few samples of this study predate the infection). Cell type and time point are not known. CDR3s include the opening cysteine and the closing phenylalanine or tryptophan. D genes are given only for firm matches. Some rows mark clone size as missing; the rest say once, few, many or name a class of expanded clone.

V: TRBV6-5; size: .; D: TRBD1; J: TRBJ2-2; DNA: TGTGCCAGCAGACCTCGGGACAGACCAACCGGGGAGCTGTTTTTT; CDR3: CASRPRDRPTGELFF
V: TRBV5-1; size: few; D: .; J: TRBJ2-1; DNA: TGCGCCAGCAGCCCACAGGGTCTAGGGGAGCAGTTCTTC; CDR3: CASSPQGLGEQFF
V: TRBV5-3; size: .; D: .; J: TRBJ1-1; DNA: TGTGCCAGAAGCTTGGCCGGCGTTGAAGCTTTCTTT; CDR3: CARSLAGVEAFF
V: TRBV12-3/TRBV12-4; size: .; D: .; J: TRBJ1-5; DNA: TGTGCCAGCAGTTTGCGGATTCCTCAGCCCCAGCATTTT; CDR3: CASSLRIPQPQHF
V: TRBV6-4; size: many; D: .; J: TRBJ2-1; DNA: TGTGCCAGCAGCCAGACAGGGGAGGGAAATGAGCAGTTCTTC; CDR3: CASSQTGEGNEQFF
V: TRBV7-9; size: few; D: .; J: TRBJ2-1; DNA: TGTGCCAGCAGCCCCGCCCCGGGGAGGTTGGACAATGAGCAGTTCTTC; CDR3: CASSPAPGRLDNEQFF
V: TRBV4-2; size: .; D: .; J: TRBJ1-2; DNA: TGTGCCAGCAGCAGCACAGAGGCGACTAACTATGGCTACACCTTC; CDR3: CASSSTEATNYGYTF
V: TRBV27; size: .; D: TRBD1; J: TRBJ2-1; DNA: TGTGCCAGCAGTTTAAAGGGACAGTCCTACAATGAGCAGTTCTTC; CDR3: CASSLKGQSYNEQFF
V: TRBV19; size: .; D: TRBD2; J: TRBJ2-1; DNA: TGTGCCAGTAGACCCTCTAGCGGCCAATACAATGAGCAGTTCTTC; CDR3: CASRPSSGQYNEQFF
V: TRBV12-3/TRBV12-4; size: .; D: .; J: TRBJ2-3; DNA: TGTGCCAGCAGCTCAGAAACTAGCACAGATACGCAGTATTTT; CDR3: CASSSETSTDTQYF
V: TRBV7-9; size: .; D: TRBD1; J: TRBJ1-1; DNA: TGTGCCAGCAGCTGGGACCGGGACAGGATGACTGAAGCTTTCTTT; CDR3: CASSWDRDRMTEAFF
V: TRBV29-1; size: few; D: .; J: TRBJ2-5; DNA: TGCAGCGTTGCCCAGCCAGAGACCCAGTACTTC; CDR3: CSVAQPETQYF
V: TRBV5-1; size: .; D: .; J: TRBJ1-2; DNA: TGCGCCAGCAGCTTGAGGGCCCCTAACTATGGCTACACCTTC; CDR3: CASSLRAPNYGYTF
V: TRBV2; size: .; D: .; J: TRBJ2-5; DNA: TGTGCCAGCCGCAGATTACAAGAGACCCAGTACTTC; CDR3: CASRRLQETQYF
V: TRBV6-6; size: .; D: .; J: TRBJ2-2; DNA: TGTGCCAGCAGTTACTCTGGACCCTCTAACACCGGGGAGCTGTTTTTT; CDR3: CASSYSGPSNTGELFF
V: TRBV6-4; size: few; D: .; J: TRBJ1-4; DNA: TGTGCCACCAAACAGGGAAAGTGTGAAAAACTGTTTTTT; CDR3: CATKQGKCEKLFF
V: TRBV10-2; size: once; D: .; J: TRBJ1-1; DNA: TGCGCCAGCAGTGAGGCAGTCACTGAAGCTTTCTTT; CDR3: CASSEAVTEAFF
V: TRBV20-1; size: .; D: TRBD1; J: TRBJ1-6; DNA: TGCAGTGCGCCGAGGGGGCAGCAAGATAATTCACCCCTCCACTTT; CDR3: CSAPRGQQDNSPLHF
V: TRBV12-3/TRBV12-4; size: few; D: .; J: TRBJ1-1; DNA: TGTGCCAGCAGTCTCCGGCGGTTGAACACTGAAGCTTTCTTT; CDR3: CASSLRRLNTEAFF
V: TRBV7-2; size: few; D: .; J: TRBJ2-3; DNA: TGTGCCAGCAGCCCGCCTCCGCGGACCGGGCGGTATTTT; CDR3: CASSPPPRTGRYF
V: TRBV15; size: few; D: .; J: TRBJ2-1; DNA: TGTGCCACCAGCAGAGTTGGAGGGGAGCCCACCTACAATGAGCAGTTCTTC; CDR3: CATSRVGGEPTYNEQFF